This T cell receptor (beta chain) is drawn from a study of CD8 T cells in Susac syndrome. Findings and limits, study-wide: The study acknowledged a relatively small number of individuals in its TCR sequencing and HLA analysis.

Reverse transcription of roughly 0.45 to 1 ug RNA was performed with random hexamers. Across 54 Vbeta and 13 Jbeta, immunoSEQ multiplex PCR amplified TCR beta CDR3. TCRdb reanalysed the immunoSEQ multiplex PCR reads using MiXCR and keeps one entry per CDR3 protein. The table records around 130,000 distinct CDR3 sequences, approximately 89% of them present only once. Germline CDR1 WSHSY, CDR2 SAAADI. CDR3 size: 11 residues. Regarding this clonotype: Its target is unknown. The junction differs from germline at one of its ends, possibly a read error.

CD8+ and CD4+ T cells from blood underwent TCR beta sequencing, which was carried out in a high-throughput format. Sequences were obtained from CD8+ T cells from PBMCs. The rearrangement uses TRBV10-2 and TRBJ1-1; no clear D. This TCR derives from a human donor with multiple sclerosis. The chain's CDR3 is CASRENTEAFF. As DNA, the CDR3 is TGTGCCAGCCGGGAGAACACTGAAGCTTTCTTT.